These 29 T cell receptor beta chains came from one sample sequenced in a study of T cells after yellow fever vaccination. One entry per CDR3 protein results from TCRdb running MiXCR on the 5' RACE reads. The sample contains 620,000 or so distinct CDR3 sequences, about 17% of which appear only once. Specimen: PBMCs, collected 5 days after the first yellow fever vaccination. The receptors derive from a man aged 18 to 35 who received the YFV17D yellow fever vaccine.

The V gene is TRBV6-1, the J gene TRBJ2-5; TRBD2 agrees at 15 bases. V gave up 5 bases and J gave up 7 bases; unmatched junction bases: 5. Per the germline V gene, CDR1 is MNHNS and CDR2 is SASEGT. This CDR3 region has 15 residues. CDR3 coding DNA: TGTGCCAGCAGTCCGGGACTAGCGGGGGGTAGGACCCAGTACTTC. Its protein is CASSPGLAGGRTQYF.

The V and J genes are TRBV29-1 and TRBJ1-2; the D is unclear. Germline values: CDR1 SQVTM, CDR2 ANQGSEA. The CDR3 runs 10 residues. With 4 bases removed from V and 9 bases from J, the gap between germline ends came to 9 bases. CDR3 region: CSVGKESYTF. CDR3 in DNA: TGCAGCGTTGGTAAGGAGAGCTACACCTTC.

The J gene is TRBJ2-7, the V gene TRBV5-1, with no clear D. From germline, CDR1 is SGHRS and CDR2 YFSETQ. The CDR3 contains 14 residues. V was clipped by 0 bases and J by 4 bases, with 11 bases between them. For the CDR3, the DNA is TGCGCCAGCAGCTTGGATGGGTCAGTTTACGAGCAGTACTTC. As protein: CASSLDGSVYEQYF.

The chain uses TRBV7-9 and TRBJ2-5; 10 positions agree with TRBD1. V was pared by 1 base and J by 4 bases, with 6 bases of the junction left unmatched. The CDR3 covers 16 residues. Per germline, CDR1 SEHNR and CDR2 FQNEAQ (reference sequence). CDR3 amino acids: CASSLGGTGAIETQYF. The CDR3 bases are TGTGCCAGCAGCTTAGGAGGGACAGGGGCGATAGAGACCCAGTACTTC.

This clonotype has more than one count but fewer than ten. The V and J genes are TRBV27 and TRBJ2-3, with 9 bases aligning to TRBD2. Germline V CDR1 and CDR2: MNHEY, SMNVEV (reference sequence). This CDR3 is built from 16 residues. J gave up 9 bases and V 5 bases, and 15 bases lay outside the gene matches. CDR3 bases: TGTGCCAGCAGTACTAGCGGGTCCCCTCTAGTTCTGACGCAGTATTTT. It specifies CASSTSGSPLVLTQYF.

Only a few counts were recorded for this clonotype. V and J are TRBV5-1 and TRBJ2-5; D is ambiguous. V was pared by 2 bases and J by 1 base, with 12 bases between. The CDR3 is 15 amino acids. Germline V gene sequence: CDR1 SGHRS, CDR2 YFSETQ. The CDR3 nucleotides read TGCGCCAGCAGCTTATTGGCCGGTCCCCAAGAGACCCAGTACTTC. This sequence encodes CASSLLAGPQETQYF.

There are many counts of this clonotype. V is TRBV5-1 and J is TRBJ2-7, with D possibly being TRBD1 (6 bases). The CDR3 length is 15 residues. V was shortened by 0 bases and J by 5 bases, with 15 bases between the two germline ends. Germline V gene lookup returns CDR1 SGHRS and CDR2 YFSETQ. CDR3 nucleotide sequence: TGCGCCAGCAGCTTGGAGGGGGTAGAGGGCCACGAGCAGTACTTC. Protein product: CASSLEGVEGHEQYF.

The chain couples TRBV7-2 to TRBJ2-2; D not resolved. The CDR3 is made up of 16 amino acids. V lost 2 bases, J lost 0 bases, and 10 bases lay in between. CDR1 and CDR2 from the germline V gene are SGHTA and FQGNSA. The CDR3 DNA is TGTGCCAGCAGCTTACTCCCCCCCGCGAACACCGGGGAGCTGTTTTTT. Translated, it gives CASSLLPPANTGELFF.

This clonotype was counted a few times. The chain uses TRBV20-1 and TRBJ2-5; TRBD2 aligns across 14 bases. The junction had 6 bases not matched to a gene; V was cut back by 1 base and J by 8 bases. Germline loops: CDR1 DFQATT, CDR2 SNEGSKA (reference sequence). CDR3 length equals 15 residues. CDR3 in amino acids: CSARATGTSGGTQYF. The DNA for the CDR3 is TGCAGTGCTAGAGCTACCGGGACTAGCGGGGGTACCCAGTACTTC.

The chain links TRBV5-1 to TRBJ1-2; 9 positions agree with TRBD1. Unmatched junction bases numbered 8, after V lost 0 bases and J lost 2 bases. This CDR3 region has 17 residues. The germline V gene encodes CDR1 SGHRS and CDR2 YFSETQ. CDR3 residues: CASSLAPRTGVNYGYTF. The DNA of the CDR3 is TGCGCCAGCAGCTTGGCTCCTAGGACAGGGGTGAACTATGGCTACACCTTC.

The CDR3 spells CASSQDAALNQPQHF. In nucleotides, the CDR3 is TGCGCCAGCAGCCAAGATGCGGCTCTGAATCAGCCCCAGCATTTT. The chain joins TRBV4-3 to TRBJ1-5; D is uncertain. V was clipped by 0 bases and J by 4 bases, with 10 bases between them. From germline, CDR1 is LGHNA and CDR2 YSLEER. This CDR3 has 15 amino acids.

This clonotype occurred many times. The V gene is TRBV5-1, the J gene TRBJ2-3; tentatively, D is TRBD2 (6 bases). Trimming pared 1 base from V and 3 bases from J, leaving 12 bases between. The CDR3 totals 15 residues. From germline, CDR1 is SGHRS and CDR2 YFSETQ. CDR3 in DNA: TGCGCCAGCAGCTTGACGGGGGTGTCGACAGATACGCAGTATTTT. This codes for CASSLTGVSTDTQYF.

This clonotype has only a few counts. This chain connects TRBV5-1 to TRBJ2-3; D gene unclear. The germline V gene encodes CDR1 SGHRS and CDR2 YFSETQ. The CDR3 length is 15 residues. The ends were cut back, 0 bases at V and 0 bases at J, with 8 bases in the middle. The CDR3 DNA follows: TGCGCCAGCAGCTTGGTGTTCAGGAGCACAGATACGCAGTATTTT. Translating it yields CASSLVFRSTDTQYF.

V and J are TRBV6-1 and TRBJ2-1; D is possibly TRBD1 or TRBD2 (5 bases each). Trimming left V 5 bases short and J 6 bases short, with 14 bases between. Germline V gene sequence: CDR1 MNHNS, CDR2 SASEGT. This CDR3 has 14 residues. The CDR3 spells CASSPSNRPNEQFF. CDR3 in DNA: TGTGCCAGCAGTCCTAGCAACAGGCCCAATGAGCAGTTCTTC.

This clonotype showed up just a few times. The genes are TRBV5-5 and TRBJ2-7; the D is unclear. The CDR3 sequence is 13 residues long. Germline lookup yields CDR1 SGHKS and CDR2 YYEKEE (reference sequence). Trimming removed 4 bases from V and 3 bases from J, with 11 bases in between. The CDR3: CASSLRRFYEQYV. CDR3 bases: TGTGCCAGCAGCCTCCGACGGTTCTACGAGCAGTACGTC.

This clonotype occurred many times. V gene TRBV21-1 combines with J gene TRBJ2-7; TRBD2, the D gene given by the table, was not confirmed from the DNA. TRBV21-1 is a recognized pseudogene. CDR3 length: 20 amino acids. CDR3 DNA: TGTGCCAGCAGCAAAGGGGACCCGGGACTAGCGGGGGGGAGCTCCTACGAGCAGTACGTC. It yields the protein CASSKGDPGLAGGSSYEQYV.

The V and J genes are TRBV12-3 or TRBV12-4 and TRBJ2-2, with 11 nucleotides matching TRBD2. The V gene end was trimmed by 4 bases and the J gene end by 6 bases; junction bases not matched to a gene: 7. The CDR3 has 16 amino acids. The chain's CDR3 is CASSSQLAGDPGELFF. The DNA of the CDR3 is TGTGCCAGCAGTTCCCAACTAGCGGGGGATCCCGGGGAGCTGTTTTTT.

The genes are TRBV6-2 or TRBV6-3 and TRBJ2-7, with D possibly TRBD2 on 6 matching bases. V was cut by 5 bases and J by 3 bases, with 11 bases left in between. The CDR3 is 13 residues long. Germline CDR1 reads MNHEY; CDR2 reads SVGEGT. Here the CDR3 reads CASSPSGDYEQYF. The CDR3 DNA reads TGTGCCAGCAGTCCGTCGGGGGACTACGAGCAGTACTTC.

This clonotype turned up a few times. The chain joins TRBV6-2 or TRBV6-3 to TRBJ1-6; no clear D gene. The V gene lost 6 bases and the J gene lost 7 bases, with 10 bases spanning the gap. The germline CDR1 and CDR2 sequences are MNHEY and SVGEGT. The CDR3 contains 13 residues. As DNA, the CDR3 is TGTGCCAGCAGGGTTGGTTTGAATTCACCCCTCCACTTT. Protein product: CASRVGLNSPLHF.

The table lists this clonotype with a few counts. The V call is TRBV7-9, the J call TRBJ2-2; D assignment may be TRBD1 or TRBD2 (5 bases each). V was clipped by 10 bases and J by 6 bases, with 15 bases between them. Looked up from germline, CDR1 is SEHNR and CDR2 is FQNEAQ (reference sequence). The CDR3 contains 13 residues. CDR3 in amino acids: CAIRDRGAGELFF. The CDR3 coding sequence is TGTGCCATTCGGGACCGCGGTGCCGGGGAGCTGTTTTTT.

A few counts support this clonotype. The chain joins TRBV5-8 to TRBJ2-5; 7 bases line up with TRBD2. The germline gives CDR1 SGHTS, CDR2 YDEGEE. Trimming cost V 4 bases and J 2 bases; bases outside gene matches: 11. The CDR3 spans 16 residues. CDR3 protein: CASSKDGLGVQETQYF. CDR3 bases: TGTGCCAGCAGCAAGGACGGACTAGGGGTTCAAGAGACCCAGTACTTC.

This clonotype occurred a few times. This chain connects TRBV7-2 to TRBJ2-5; 10 positions agree with TRBD2. V gave up 2 bases and J gave up 4 bases; unmatched junction bases: 7. Per the germline V gene, CDR1 is SGHTA and CDR2 is FQGNSA. This CDR3 comprises 16 residues. The CDR3 DNA is TGTGCCAGCAGCTTAACAGCGGGGGGGTCAATAGAGACCCAGTACTTC. Translated: CASSLTAGGSIETQYF.

This clonotype was recorded many times. This rearrangement joins TRBV20-1 to TRBJ2-3, with no clear D. The CDR3 runs to 13 residues. The germline gives CDR1 DFQATT, CDR2 SNEGSKA (reference sequence). The CDR3 sequence is CRARRRGTDTQYF. In DNA form, the CDR3 reads TGCAGGGCAAGAAGAAGGGGCACAGATACGCAGTATTTT.

CDR3 coding DNA: TGCAGTGCTAGAGATGCCAGGGCGGGAGAGACCCAGTACTTC. Its translation is CSARDARAGETQYF. The rearrangement joins TRBV20-1 to TRBJ2-5; D is possibly TRBD1 or TRBD2 (5 bases each). The CDR3 runs 14 residues. Per germline, CDR1 DFQATT and CDR2 SNEGSKA (reference sequence). V lost 0 bases, J lost 4 bases, and 12 bases lay in between.

CDR3 DNA sequence: TGTGCCAGCAGCGCCTTCCTAGCGGCCTCCTCCTACAATGAGCAGTTCTTC. Its translation is CASSAFLAASSYNEQFF. V is TRBV7-2 and J is TRBJ2-1, with 7 nucleotides matching TRBD2. The V gene's germline CDR1 is SGHTA and CDR2 FQGNSA. V dropped 5 bases and J dropped 0; count of bases not matched to a gene: 10. This CDR3 comprises 17 residues. Variable domain in full (rest from reference TRBV7-2 and TRBJ2-1): GAGVSQSPSNKVTEKGKDVELRCDPISGHTALYWYRQSLGQGLEFLIYFQGNSAPDKSGLPSDRFSAERTGGSVSTLTIQRTQQEDSAVYLCASSAFLAASSYNEQFFGPGTRLTVL.

The chain couples TRBV7-2 to TRBJ1-1; 7 bases agree with TRBD1. CDR1 and CDR2 (germline): SGHTA, FQGNSA. V lost 5 bases, J lost 5 bases, and 14 bases stayed unmatched. The length of the CDR3 is 16 residues. The DNA for the CDR3 is TGTGCCAGCAGCAGACAGGGAGGCTGGGGAACAACTGAAGCTTTCTTT. This codes for CASSRQGGWGTTEAFF.

V is TRBV24-1 and J is TRBJ2-1; TRBD2 matches at 13 bases. The CDR3 length is 16 residues. The V segment lost 2 bases and the J segment 6 bases; nucleotides outside the gene matches: 3. Germline CDR1 reads KGHDR; CDR2 reads SFDVKD. The CDR3 sequence: CATSDSLAGGPNEQFF. The DNA of the CDR3 is TGTGCCACCAGTGATTCACTAGCGGGGGGGCCCAATGAGCAGTTCTTC.

This clonotype came up a few times. The J gene is TRBJ1-1, the V gene TRBV25-1, with 7 bases lining up with TRBD1. The CDR3 is made up of 13 amino acids. V dropped 7 bases and J dropped 11; count of bases not matched to a gene: 13. Germline values: CDR1 MGHDK, CDR2 SYGVNS. In DNA, the CDR3 is TGTGCCAGCACCACCCTAGGGGAGGGGGCCGCTTTCTTT. It yields the protein CASTTLGEGAAFF.

The chain uses TRBV12-3 or TRBV12-4 and TRBJ1-1; 7 bases are shared with TRBD1. CDR3 length equals 14 residues. V dropped 4 bases and J dropped 5; count of bases not matched to a gene: 7. CDR3 bases: TGTGCCAGCAGTTCAATGACAGGGCGGACTGAAGCTTTCTTT. It codes for CASSSMTGRTEAFF.